A selection of T cell receptor beta chains follows, all from one sample in a study of shared clonotypes between healthy human individuals. Assay used: immunoSEQ multiplex PCR; TCRdb lists only in-frame clones, some missing. This table has 2 million to 2.5 million clones, more than 90% appearing once. Input material: naive CD4+ T cells sorted from blood. The receptors come from a young man in good health. Both conserved end residues are part of each CDR3. A D gene is named only where the DNA matches it firmly. Expanded clones are given a class, and other clones once, few, many or no size at all.

v_call,j_call,d_call,clone_size,cdr3_nt,cdr3_aa
TRBV4-1,TRBJ1-6,TRBD1,.,TGCGCCAGCAGCCAAGAGATTCAGGGGGTCTCCTATAATTCACCCCTCCACTTT,CASSQEIQGVSYNSPLHF
TRBV5-5,TRBJ2-3,.,.,TGTGCCAGCAGCTTAAGCGCCACAGATACGCAGTATTTT,CASSLSATDTQYF
TRBV5-1,TRBJ2-5,.,.,TGCGCCAGCAGCTTGCCCGACATACAAGAGACCCAGTACTTC,CASSLPDIQETQYF
TRBV30,TRBJ1-1,.,.,TGTGCCTGCAAGGGGCCTCGGAACACTGAAGCTTTCTTT,CACKGPRNTEAFF
TRBV10-3,TRBJ1-4,.,.,TGTGCCATCGGTGAGGGGGACGGTGAAAAACTGTTTTTT,CAIGEGDGEKLFF
TRBV12-5,TRBJ2-7,TRBD1,.,TGTGCTAGTGGTCCCCTCCCGGGACAGGGGGCTTACGAGCAGTACTTC,CASGPLPGQGAYEQYF
TRBV6-5,TRBJ1-3,TRBD1,.,TGTGCCAGCACTCCGACAGGGGGCGGTGGAAACACCATATATTTT,CASTPTGGGGNTIYF
TRBV30,TRBJ1-5,.,.,TGTGCCTGGAGTGGTCGCCTCAAAGTCAATCAGCCCCAGCATTTT,CAWSGRLKVNQPQHF
TRBV6-5,TRBJ2-5,.,.,TGTGCCAGCAGCTCCGGGACCACAATTCAAGAGACCCAGTACTTC,CASSSGTTIQETQYF
TRBV28,TRBJ2-7,.,.,TGTGCCACAACAGGTAACTCCTACGAGCAGTACTTC,CATTGNSYEQYF
TRBV7-9,TRBJ2-1,TRBD1,once,TGTGCCAGCAGCTTTCGTACCGGGACAGGGGGCGCCTTCGATGAGCAGTTCTTC,CASSFRTGTGGAFDEQFF
TRBV9,TRBJ2-4,TRBD1,.,TGTGCCAGCAGCTCAAGAGGGACAGGACAGAGACTAGCCAAAAACATTCAGTACTTC,CASSSRGTGQRLAKNIQYF
TRBV7-2,TRBJ2-2,.,.,TGTGCCAGCAGCCGCCAGAGGGCGAGCGGGGAGCTGTTTTTT,CASSRQRASGELFF
TRBV11-2,TRBJ2-3,.,.,TGTGCCAGCAGCTTAGTTGGGCGGCCCCGGGATACGCAGTATTTT,CASSLVGRPRDTQYF